This entry lists 14 T cell receptor beta chains sequenced from one sample in a study of CD8 T cells in Susac syndrome. Roughly 0.45 to 1 ug RNA was reverse transcribed with random hexamers. TCRdb redid the calling of the immunoSEQ multiplex PCR reads with MiXCR, one entry per CDR3 protein. The table lists 150,000 or so distinct CDR3 sequences, approximately 95% of them singletons, with about 0.14% in the top ten. Source material: CD4+ T cells from PBMCs. The receptors were sampled from a human donor with Susac syndrome.

V usage is TRBV14 and J usage is TRBJ2-7; D is tentatively TRBD1 or TRBD2 (7 bases each). The CDR3 runs 14 residues. Germline V gives CDR1 SGHDN, CDR2 FVKESK. V was clipped by 1 base and J by 6 bases, with 13 bases between them. As DNA, the CDR3 is TGTGCCAGCAGCCAAGTCGCAGGGGGGGTCGAGCAGTACTTC. Residues: CASSQVAGGVEQYF.

This sequence joins TRBV20-1 and TRBJ2-1, with 11 bases fitting TRBD2. V lost 6 bases and J lost 4; bases outside the gene matches: 14. Germline loops: CDR1 DFQATT, CDR2 SNEGSKA (reference sequence). The CDR3 contains 17 residues. CDR3 DNA: TGCAGTGCCCTAGCGCGACTAGCGGGACATCCGTACAATGAGCAGTTCTTC. Its translation is CSALARLAGHPYNEQFF.

The genes are TRBV15 and TRBJ2-7; 10 positions agree with TRBD1. CDR3 length: 14 residues. CDR1 LNHNV and CDR2 YYDKDF come from the germline V gene (reference sequence). Trimming removed 3 bases from V and 7 bases from J; junction bases left unmatched: 6. For the CDR3, the DNA is TGTGCCACCAGCAGGACAGGGGGCTTGGGGGAGCAGTACTTC. This sequence encodes CATSRTGGLGEQYF.

CDR3 bases: TGTGCCAGCAGCGAAGAAGGGGGCCACACAGATACGCAGTATTTT. Its protein product is CASSEEGGHTDTQYF. V usage is TRBV11-3 and J usage is TRBJ2-3; TRBD1 agrees at 7 bases. This CDR3 is built from 15 residues. Germline-derived CDR1 and CDR2 are SGHNT and YENEEA. Trimming took 5 bases from V and 2 from J; bases not matched to a gene: 7. Drawing the rest from reference TRBV11-3 and TRBJ2-3, the complete variable domain is EAGVVQSPRYKIIEKKQPVAFWCNPISGHNTLYWYLQNLGQGPELLIRYENEEAVDDSQLPKDRFSAERLKGVDSTLKIQPAELGDSAVYLCASSEEGGHTDTQYFGPGTRLTVL.

The chain joins TRBV28 to TRBJ1-1; no reliable D call. Germline values: CDR1 MDHEN, CDR2 SYDVKM. Trimming cost V 5 bases and J 1 base, with 11 bases left between them. The CDR3 length is 14 residues. CDR3 sequence: CASSPLRQNTEAFF. The CDR3 nucleotides read TGTGCCAGCAGTCCCCTCCGGCAGAACACTGAAGCTTTCTTT.

A single count supports this clonotype. The genes are TRBV9 and TRBJ2-6; D tentatively reads TRBD1 or TRBD2 (6 bases each). CDR3 length equals 18 residues. Germline V gene sequence: CDR1 SGDLS, CDR2 YYNGEE. The germline V and J ends were trimmed by 3 bases and 1 base, with 17 bases remaining between them. CDR3 region: CASSDPPGAGSGANVLTF. The DNA of the CDR3 is TGTGCCAGCAGCGACCCCCCGGGGGCAGGATCTGGGGCCAACGTCCTGACTTTC.

The V call is TRBV12-3 or TRBV12-4, the J call TRBJ1-5; D uncertain. V dropped 2 bases and J dropped 4 bases, with 6 bases sitting between them. The CDR3 has 13 amino acids. CDR3 DNA sequence: TGTGCCAGCAGTTTAACCCAGAATCAGCCCCAGCATTTT. Its protein is CASSLTQNQPQHF.

This rearrangement joins TRBV3-1 to TRBJ2-3; the D is unclear. The V gene's germline CDR1 is LGHDT and CDR2 YNNKEL (reference sequence). The CDR3 sequence is 14 residues long. The ends were cut back, 0 bases at V and 3 bases at J, with 7 bases in the middle. In nucleotides, the CDR3 is TGTGCCAGCAGCCAAGAACGGGCAACAGATACGCAGTATTTT. Translation gives CASSQERATDTQYF.

The chain is built from TRBV15 and TRBJ1-4, with D unresolved. The V gene lost 0 bases and the J gene lost 8 bases, with 13 bases spanning the gap. Per the germline V gene, CDR1 is LNHNV and CDR2 is YYDKDF (reference sequence). The CDR3 length is 15 residues. The CDR3 DNA sequence: TGTGCCACCAGCAGAGATCGTCAGTCGTGGGAAAAACTGTTTTTT. This codes for CATSRDRQSWEKLFF.

V usage is TRBV5-1 and J usage is TRBJ2-5; the match to TRBD1 covers 9 bases. Germline V gives CDR1 SGHRS, CDR2 YFSETQ. Trimming removed 2 bases from V and 0 bases from J; junction bases left unmatched: 2. The CDR3 has 15 residues. The CDR3 sequence: CASSFGTGYQETQYF. CDR3 coding DNA: TGCGCCAGCAGCTTTGGGACAGGGTACCAAGAGACCCAGTACTTC.

The gene calls are TRBV3-1 and TRBJ2-5; TRBD2 matches 13 bases. The CDR3 extends over 17 amino acids. The V and J ends lost 1 base and 9 bases, in that order; junction bases with no gene match: 11. The V gene's germline CDR1 is LGHDT and CDR2 YNNKEL (reference sequence). The CDR3 sequence is CASSQGTSGGLVMAQYF. CDR3 bases: TGTGCCAGCAGCCAAGGGACTAGCGGGGGCCTAGTGATGGCCCAGTACTTC.

This chain uses TRBV6-2 or TRBV6-3 with TRBJ2-7; D could derive from TRBD1 or TRBD2 (5 bases each). The CDR3 is made up of 13 amino acids. V was cut by 5 bases and J by 2 bases, with 10 bases left in between. Per germline, CDR1 MNHEY and CDR2 SVGEGT. This CDR3 reads CASSTGAAYEQYF. CDR3 DNA: TGTGCCAGCAGTACCGGGGCAGCCTACGAGCAGTACTTC.

The rearrangement joins TRBV20-1 to TRBJ2-1, with 10 nucleotides matching TRBD2. V was pared by 3 bases and J by 5 bases, with 7 bases of the junction left unmatched. The CDR3 loop spans 15 amino acids. Looked up from germline, CDR1 is DFQATT and CDR2 is SNEGSKA (reference sequence). The CDR3 sequence is CSASGGTSAHNEQFF. CDR3 bases: TGCAGTGCTAGTGGGGGGACTAGCGCACACAATGAGCAGTTCTTC.

V gene TRBV20-1 combines with J gene TRBJ2-3; D remains ambiguous. The V gene lost 0 bases and the J gene lost 0 bases, with 4 bases spanning the gap. CDR3 length: 13 residues. Germline-derived CDR1 and CDR2 are DFQATT and SNEGSKA (reference sequence). CDR3 coding DNA: TGCAGTGCTAGAGATACTAGCACAGATACGCAGTATTTT. This codes for CSARDTSTDTQYF.